This note documents a single TCR beta chain sequence. Source study methods: Reference gene primer amplification yielded estimated nucleated cell counts. Sequencing was performed with immunoSEQ multiplex PCR; in TCRdb, only in-frame clones are kept and a portion is missing. The V and J calls and clone size were taken over from that table, and D and trimming were inferred from the DNA. The data show about 370,000 clones, roughly nine tenths seen once. Adults between roughly 18 and 89 years of age took part from more than 20 US areas. Donors of Cohort 3 who recovered were those that had two negative PCRs, clearance, or symptom resolution. The record originates from a study of blood T cell repertoires in COVID-19. Overall study: Collection of acute and convalescent COVID-19 samples took place in the United States, Italy and Spain.

The CDR3 is made up of 17 amino acids. The J segment lost 0 bases and the V segment lost 4 bases, leaving 7 bases of the junction unmatched. The germline V gene has CDR1 SGDLS and CDR2 YYNGEE. This chain uses TRBV9 with TRBJ2-3; 11 bases map to TRBD2. The sequence was obtained from a man aged 18 to 29 who had recovered from COVID-19. Material for sequencing was PBMCs or T cells enriched from blood (not recorded which). The CDR3, as DNA: TGTGCCAGCAGCCTTTCGACTAGCGGGGATAGCACAGATACGCAGTATTTT. Translating gives CASSLSTSGDSTDTQYF. Full variable domain (remainder filled in from reference TRBV9 and TRBJ2-3): DSGVTQTPKHLITATGQRVTLRCSPRSGDLSVYWYQQSLDQGLQFLIQYYNGEERAKGNILERFSAQQFPDLHSELNLSSLELGDSALYFCASSLSTSGDSTDTQYFGPGTRLTVL.